A selection of T cell receptor beta chains follows, all from one sample in a study of cytomegalovirus exposure and HLA in healthy donors. The repertoire was sequenced with immunoSEQ multiplex PCR; TCRdb's copy has only in-frame clones and lacks some. In the table there are roughly 150,000 clones, 65% to 85% of which are singletons. The sample was PBMCs. The receptor source for this set is a woman aged 18-30 years in good health and CMV-seronegative. The CDR3 runs from the conserved cysteine through the conserved F or W. The D gene is left open where the match is weak. Rows may omit the clone size; those that give it use once, few, many or a size class.

V gene	CDR3 length	D gene	J gene	clone size	CDR3 protein	CDR3 DNA
TRBV5-1	13	-	TRBJ1-1	once	CASSLGGRTEAFF	TGCGCCAGCAGCTTGGGAGGGAGGACTGAAGCTTTCTTT
TRBV2	13	-	TRBJ1-5	-	CASSDSGNQPQHF	TGTGCCAGCAGTGACTCGGGCAATCAGCCCCAGCATTTT
TRBV6-1	14	-	TRBJ1-2	-	CASSDRRGVDGYTF	TGTGCCAGCAGTGACCGGCGGGGGGTCGATGGCTACACCTTC
TRBV27	15	-	TRBJ1-3	-	CASRQQGSSGNTIYF	TGTGCCAGCAGACAACAGGGTTCCTCCGGAAACACCATATATTTT
TRBV19	14	-	TRBJ1-2	-	CASINRAVGGGYTF	TGTGCCAGTATCAACAGGGCGGTAGGTGGAGGCTACACCTTC
TRBV10-2	18	-	TRBJ2-5	-	CASSLRTVRRVYQETQYF	TGCGCCAGCAGCCTCAGGACAGTCCGAAGGGTGTACCAAGAGACCCAGTACTTC
TRBV25-1	15	-	TRBJ2-2	-	CASSDPARRTGELFF	TGTGCCAGCAGTGACCCCGCGAGGCGCACCGGGGAGCTGTTTTTT
TRBV4-1	17	-	TRBJ1-5	-	CASSQDPKMGQNQPQHF	TGCGCCAGCAGCCAAGATCCAAAGATGGGACAAAATCAGCCCCAGCATTTT
TRBV19	16	-	TRBJ2-1	-	CASSIAGRGIRNEQFF	TGTGCCAGTAGTATCGCGGGCAGGGGTATACGTAATGAGCAGTTCTTC
TRBV2	15	-	TRBJ1-2	few	CASIRLQAQKYGYTF	TGTGCCAGCATTAGGTTACAGGCCCAAAAGTATGGCTACACCTTC
TRBV4-1	17	TRBD1	TRBJ1-5	-	CASSQDGFGQGYQPQHF	TGCGCCAGCAGCCAAGATGGGTTCGGACAGGGTTATCAGCCCCAGCATTTT
TRBV21-1	17	-	TRBJ2-3	-	CASTTDRVRKASDTQYF	TGTGCCAGCACCACCGACAGGGTACGAAAGGCATCGGATACGCAGTATTTT
TRBV6-5	14	TRBD1	TRBJ1-1	-	CASSPPTGGTEAFF	TGTGCCAGCAGCCCCCCGACAGGGGGCACTGAAGCTTTCTTT
TRBV28	13	TRBD1	TRBJ1-1	-	CASTETGSGEAFF	TGTGCCAGCACAGAGACAGGGTCCGGTGAAGCTTTCTTT
TRBV9	16	TRBD2	TRBJ2-2	-	CASSPPGLANTGELFF	TGTGCCAGCAGCCCTCCGGGACTAGCGAACACCGGGGAGCTGTTTTTT
TRBV10-3	12	-	TRBJ2-5	-	CAIKDSQETQYF	TGTGCCATCAAGGACAGCCAAGAGACCCAGTACTTC
TRBV7-9	12	-	TRBJ2-3	-	CASSLEEVRQYF	TGTGCCAGCAGCTTAGAAGAGGTACGGCAGTATTTT
TRBV7-9	13	-	TRBJ2-2	once	CASSSSNTGELFF	TGTGCCAGCAGCTCATCGAACACCGGGGAGCTGTTTTTT
TRBV6-1	14	-	TRBJ2-5	-	CASSKTGSGETQYF	TGTGCCAGCAGCAAAACAGGGTCCGGGGAGACCCAGTACTTC
TRBV28	13	TRBD1	TRBJ2-5	-	CASTRDRRETQYF	TGTGCCAGTACCCGGGACAGGCGAGAGACCCAGTACTTC
TRBV7-9	13	-	TRBJ2-7	-	CASSPEDSYEQYF	TGTGCCAGCAGCCCCGAAGACAGCTACGAGCAGTACTTC
TRBV30	15	-	TRBJ2-3	-	CAWASAEDYTDTQYF	TGTGCCTGGGCCAGCGCAGAAGATTACACAGATACGCAGTATTTT
TRBV15	14	-	TRBJ2-7	-	CATSVPGTNYEQYF	TGTGCCACCAGCGTTCCCGGGACAAACTACGAGCAGTACTTC
TRBV10-2	13	-	TRBJ1-2	-	CASSGGQLYGYTF	TGCGCCAGCAGTGGGGGCCAGCTCTATGGCTACACCTTC
TRBV19	17	-	TRBJ1-2	few	CASSIDLETALSYGYTF	TGTGCCAGTAGTATAGATCTGGAGACGGCACTCAGCTATGGCTACACCTTC
TRBV6-1	13	TRBD2	TRBJ2-5	once	CASVSSGRETQYF	TGTGCCAGCGTTTCAAGCGGGAGGGAGACCCAGTACTTC
TRBV28	14	TRBD1	TRBJ1-2	-	CASSPGTGESGYTF	TGTGCCAGCAGTCCCGGGACAGGGGAATCTGGCTACACCTTC
TRBV5-5	12	TRBD1	TRBJ1-2	-	CASSSTGIGYTF	TGTGCCAGCAGCTCGACAGGGATTGGCTACACCTTC
TRBV5-5	16	-	TRBJ1-3	-	CASSLAPDFSGNTIYF	TGTGCCAGCAGCTTGGCCCCGGACTTCTCTGGAAACACCATATATTTT
TRBV19	14	TRBD1	TRBJ1-4	-	CASSVTGTNEKLFF	TGTGCCAGCTCTGTGACAGGGACTAATGAAAAACTGTTTTTT
TRBV6-5	14	TRBD1	TRBJ1-1	-	CASRYGQGMTEAFF	TGTGCCAGCAGATATGGACAGGGGATGACTGAAGCTTTCTTT
TRBV19	13	TRBD1	TRBJ1-3	-	CASSVDRGNTIYF	TGTGCCAGTAGTGTGGACAGGGGAAACACCATATATTTT
TRBV6-5	12	-	TRBJ1-1	-	CASTDSSRKAFF	TGTGCCAGCACCGACTCATCTCGGAAAGCTTTCTTT
TRBV5-6	17	-	TRBJ1-3	-	CASSPPGTGNRGNTIYF	TGTGCCAGCAGCCCCCCCGGGACTGGGAATCGTGGAAACACCATATATTTT
TRBV6-4	13	-	TRBJ2-3	-	CASSERSTDTQYF	TGTGCCAGCAGTGAACGGAGCACAGATACGCAGTATTTT
TRBV5-4	14	-	TRBJ1-1	-	CASSLDGVNTEAFF	TGTGCCAGCAGCTTGGATGGAGTGAACACTGAAGCTTTCTTT
TRBV28	16	-	TRBJ1-3	-	CASSLSGRRPGNTIYF	TGTGCCAGCAGTTTATCGGGGAGGCGGCCTGGAAACACCATATATTTT
TRBV5-1	15	-	TRBJ1-1	-	CASSLAGGWSTEAFF	TGCGCCAGCAGCTTGGCCGGGGGTTGGTCGACTGAAGCTTTCTTT
TRBV5-1	17	TRBD2	TRBJ2-2	few	CASSLASGGAWTGELFF	TGCGCCAGCAGCTTGGCTAGCGGGGGGGCGTGGACCGGGGAGCTGTTTTTT
TRBV5-1	13	TRBD1	TRBJ1-1	-	CASSPGQGTEAFF	TGCGCCAGCAGCCCCGGACAGGGGACTGAAGCTTTCTTT
TRBV9	15	-	TRBJ1-2	-	CASSSDQGILDGYTF	TGTGCCAGCAGCTCAGACCAGGGTATATTGGATGGCTACACCTTC
TRBV28	12	-	TRBJ2-5	-	CASRPLMETQYF	TGTGCCAGCAGACCCCTAATGGAGACCCAGTACTTC
TRBV6-1	14	-	TRBJ2-7	few	CASSLYMRSYEQYF	TGTGCCAGCAGTCTGTATATGAGGAGCTACGAGCAGTACTTC